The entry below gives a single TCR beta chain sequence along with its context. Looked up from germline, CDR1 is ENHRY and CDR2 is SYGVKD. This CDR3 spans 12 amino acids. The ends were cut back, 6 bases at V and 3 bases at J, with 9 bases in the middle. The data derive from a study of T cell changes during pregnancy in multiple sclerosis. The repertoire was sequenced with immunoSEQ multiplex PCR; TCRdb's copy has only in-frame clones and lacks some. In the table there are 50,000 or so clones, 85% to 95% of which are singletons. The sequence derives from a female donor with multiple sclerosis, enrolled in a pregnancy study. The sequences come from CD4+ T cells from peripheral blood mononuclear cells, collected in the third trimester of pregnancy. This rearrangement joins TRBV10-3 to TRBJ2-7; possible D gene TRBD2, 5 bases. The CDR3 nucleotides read TGTGCCATCAGCATGACTAACTACGAGCAGTACTTC. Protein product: CAISMTNYEQYF.